This TCR beta chain comes out of a study of multiple sclerosis patients with progressive multifocal leukoencephalopathy. This clone was recorded once. Antigen specificity is unknown. Only in-frame clones appear in the TCRdb table, and some are missing; sequencing was by immunoSEQ multiplex PCR. The sample has 25,000 to 30,000 clones, 88% seen once. CDR1 and CDR2 from the germline V gene are MDHEN and SYDVKM. This CDR3 has 13 amino acids. V was cut by 6 bases and J by 2 bases, with 10 bases left in between. This sample's time point: before natalizumab initiation. Overall study findings and caveats: Clones expanded at PML were already present before and during natalizumab. Less diverse TRB repertoires were suggested in most PML patients.

The sequence derives from a human donor with multiple sclerosis. V is TRBV28 and J is TRBJ1-1, with TRBD1 as a possible D gene (6 bases). Sequencing was carried out using PBMCs. The CDR3 DNA sequence: TGTGCCAGCAGACAGACAGGAAACACTGAAGCTTTCTTT. It translates to CASRQTGNTEAFF.